The present T cell receptor beta chain was sequenced within a study of blood T cell repertoires in COVID-19. Study details: PBMCs, B-cell-depleted T cells, or T cells provided the cDNA or gDNA that made up the material.

CDR3 length equals 15 residues. V was clipped by 8 bases and J by 7 bases, with 21 bases between them. Germline V gives CDR1 LNHDA, CDR2 SQIVND (reference sequence). Method: immunoSEQ multiplex PCR; TCRdb's copy keeps in-frame clones and lacks some. This table holds 120,000 to 150,000 clones, 88% found once. The participants were between roughly 18 and 100 years old and came from under 25 US areas. The source of this sequence is a woman aged 25 to 45 with acute COVID-19. Sequencing was performed on PBMCs or T cells enriched from blood (not recorded which). The chain uses TRBV19 and TRBJ2-1, with TRBD1 as a possible D gene (6 bases). CDR3 nucleotides: TGTGCCAGTTCTGCCTACCGGGACATTTTGAATGAGCAGTTCTTC. The encoded protein is CASSAYRDILNEQFF.